The present entry profiles one T cell receptor beta chain with its context. V was trimmed by 4 bases and J by 7 bases, leaving 21 bases between them. In germline, CDR1 is SGDLS, CDR2 YYNGEE. This CDR3 has 15 amino acids. This record belongs to a study of low-dose radiotherapy and immunotherapy resistance in tumors. TRAV- and TRBV-specific primers primed first-strand cDNA, covering alpha and beta chains. It was with a constant-region primer and a V-primer adapter that TCRs were amplified over roughly 19 PCR cycles. TCRdb fed the reads into MiXCR, producing one record per CDR3 protein. The sample includes around 20,000 distinct CDR3 sequences, approximately 74% of them seen just once.

V usage is TRBV9 and J usage is TRBJ2-7, with TRBD2 as a possible D gene (6 bases). The clonotype originates from a human donor with advanced metastatic prostate, ovarian, gallbladder or colorectal cancer (not recorded which). This table probably holds off-target reads from a library built for another chain. CDR3 coding DNA: TGTGCCAGCAGCCCCCGTTTTGGCGGGATCGGAGAGCAGTACTTC. This encodes CASSPRFGGIGEQYF.